The rows below give T cell receptor beta chains drawn from one sample of a study of blood T cells in healthy people across ages. One entry per CDR3 protein, called by TCRdb with MiXCR from the 5' RACE reads. The sample lists more than 750,000 distinct CDR3 sequences, about 29% seen once, with about a tenth in the top ten. These data also featured in a second study, about T cells of mothers and their children.

The sequencing sample was made of blood. The receptors come from a middle-aged woman in good health. Each CDR3 is given with its conserved first and last residue. Fields, in order: J gene, V gene, clone size, D gene, CDR3 protein, CDR3 DNA. D genes are given only for firm matches. Size values are once, few and many counts, or a class for expanded clones, and some rows have none.

J gene: TRBJ1-3
V gene: TRBV29-1
clone size: .
D gene: .
CDR3 protein: CSGQTPSSGNTIYF
CDR3 DNA: TGCAGCGGACAGACACCGAGCTCTGGAAACACCATATATTTT

J gene: TRBJ1-5
V gene: TRBV12-3/TRBV12-4
clone size: few
D gene: TRBD1
CDR3 protein: CASTAQGAVNQPQHF
CDR3 DNA: TGTGCCAGCACCGCTCAGGGGGCTGTCAATCAGCCCCAGCATTTT

J gene: TRBJ2-3
V gene: TRBV9
clone size: .
D gene: .
CDR3 protein: CASSEGVASTDTQYF
CDR3 DNA: TGTGCCAGCAGCGAGGGGGTTGCGAGCACAGATACGCAGTATTTT

J gene: TRBJ2-5
V gene: TRBV29-1
clone size: many
D gene: .
CDR3 protein: CSAEQGPQETQYF
CDR3 DNA: TGCAGCGCCGAACAGGGACCTCAAGAGACCCAGTACTTC

J gene: TRBJ2-6
V gene: TRBV28
clone size: .
D gene: TRBD1
CDR3 protein: CASNRGSGANVLTF
CDR3 DNA: TGTGCCAGCAACAGGGGCTCTGGGGCCAACGTCCTGACTTTC

J gene: TRBJ2-5
V gene: TRBV28
clone size: .
D gene: .
CDR3 protein: CAISESAAIQETQYF
CDR3 DNA: TGTGCCATCAGTGAGTCGGCAGCGATCCAAGAGACCCAGTACTTC

J gene: TRBJ2-2
V gene: TRBV4-2
clone size: .
D gene: .
CDR3 protein: CASSQDGHTNTGERFF
CDR3 DNA: TGTGCCAGCAGCCAAGATGGCCATACGAACACCGGGGAGCGGTTTTTT

J gene: TRBJ1-6
V gene: TRBV15
clone size: .
D gene: .
CDR3 protein: CATSREGASYNSPLHF
CDR3 DNA: TGTGCCACCAGCAGAGAGGGGGCATCCTATAATTCACCCCTCCACTTT

J gene: TRBJ2-7
V gene: TRBV5-1
clone size: .
D gene: TRBD2
CDR3 protein: CASNFGPSGSEQYF
CDR3 DNA: TGCGCCAGCAACTTTGGGCCTAGCGGGAGCGAGCAGTACTTC

J gene: TRBJ1-2
V gene: TRBV7-9
clone size: many
D gene: .
CDR3 protein: CASGDPGGDGYTF
CDR3 DNA: TGTGCCAGCGGGGACCCTGGAGGAGATGGCTACACCTTC

J gene: TRBJ2-3
V gene: TRBV3-1
clone size: .
D gene: TRBD2
CDR3 protein: CASSQKPLGLAGGATQYF
CDR3 DNA: TGTGCCAGCAGCCAAAAGCCCCTGGGACTAGCGGGGGGGGCTACGCAGTATTTT

J gene: TRBJ2-5
V gene: TRBV10-3
clone size: few
D gene: .
CDR3 protein: CAISESGAQAETQYF
CDR3 DNA: TGTGCCATCAGTGAGTCGGGGGCGCAGGCGGAGACCCAGTACTTC

J gene: TRBJ2-5
V gene: TRBV20-1
clone size: many
D gene: .
CDR3 protein: CSAPGAGGVSRETQYF
CDR3 DNA: TGCAGTGCCCCAGGGGCCGGGGGAGTTAGTAGGGAGACCCAGTACTTC

J gene: TRBJ1-5
V gene: TRBV7-9
clone size: .
D gene: .
CDR3 protein: CASSLQGGEPQHF
CDR3 DNA: TGTGCCAGCAGCTTGCAGGGAGGTGAGCCCCAGCATTTT

J gene: TRBJ2-1
V gene: TRBV29-1
clone size: .
D gene: .
CDR3 protein: CSVARLYNEQFF
CDR3 DNA: TGCAGCGTTGCACGCCTGTACAATGAGCAGTTCTTC

J gene: TRBJ2-1
V gene: TRBV7-2
clone size: .
D gene: .
CDR3 protein: CASSLASGSTDNEQFF
CDR3 DNA: TGTGCCAGCAGCTTAGCGTCCGGGAGCACAGACAATGAGCAGTTCTTC

J gene: TRBJ2-7
V gene: TRBV10-2
clone size: many
D gene: .
CDR3 protein: CATTGLVGYEQYF
CDR3 DNA: TGCGCCACCACAGGGTTGGTAGGATACGAGCAGTACTTC

J gene: TRBJ2-1
V gene: TRBV12-3/TRBV12-4
clone size: .
D gene: TRBD2
CDR3 protein: CASSEIAGEQFF
CDR3 DNA: TGTGCCAGCAGTGAGATAGCGGGTGAGCAGTTCTTC

J gene: TRBJ2-3
V gene: TRBV12-3/TRBV12-4
clone size: .
D gene: TRBD2
CDR3 protein: CASNWRRGNTDTQYF
CDR3 DNA: TGTGCCAGCAACTGGCGGCGGGGGAACACAGATACGCAGTATTTT

J gene: TRBJ1-2
V gene: TRBV14
clone size: .
D gene: TRBD1
CDR3 protein: CASSQGQGAAVHGYTF
CDR3 DNA: TGTGCCAGCAGCCAAGGACAGGGAGCGGCAGTCCATGGCTACACCTTC

J gene: TRBJ1-1
V gene: TRBV6-1
clone size: .
D gene: .
CDR3 protein: CASSDWGALNAEAFF
CDR3 DNA: TGTGCCAGCAGTGATTGGGGGGCCTTGAACGCTGAAGCTTTCTTT

J gene: TRBJ2-5
V gene: TRBV7-2
clone size: many
D gene: .
CDR3 protein: CASSSPHGRKETQYF
CDR3 DNA: TGTGCCAGCAGTTCCCCCCACGGACGTAAAGAGACCCAGTACTTC

J gene: TRBJ1-1
V gene: TRBV12-3/TRBV12-4
clone size: .
D gene: .
CDR3 protein: CASSLREAGAFF
CDR3 DNA: TGTGCCAGCAGTTTACGGGAGGCTGGAGCTTTCTTT

J gene: TRBJ1-1
V gene: TRBV27
clone size: many
D gene: .
CDR3 protein: CASSLSGSEAFF
CDR3 DNA: TGTGCCAGCAGTTTGTCGGGTAGCGAAGCTTTCTTT

J gene: TRBJ2-2
V gene: TRBV2
clone size: .
D gene: .
CDR3 protein: CASRNTGELFF
CDR3 DNA: TGTGCCAGCCGAAACACCGGGGAGCTGTTTTTT

J gene: TRBJ1-1
V gene: TRBV29-1
clone size: .
D gene: .
CDR3 protein: CSVAGGWGPFF
CDR3 DNA: TGCAGCGTCGCAGGTGGTTGGGGGCCTTTCTTT

J gene: TRBJ2-1
V gene: TRBV19
clone size: .
D gene: TRBD1
CDR3 protein: CASSMLRGQGAGEQFF
CDR3 DNA: TGTGCCAGTAGTATGCTTAGGGGACAGGGGGCCGGTGAGCAGTTCTTC

J gene: TRBJ2-7
V gene: TRBV29-1
clone size: many
D gene: .
CDR3 protein: CSVVGSGIYEQYF
CDR3 DNA: TGCAGCGTTGTGGGCTCCGGGATTTACGAGCAGTACTTC

J gene: TRBJ1-1
V gene: TRBV28
clone size: .
D gene: .
CDR3 protein: CASTLGGYEAFF
CDR3 DNA: TGTGCCAGCACCCTGGGAGGGTATGAAGCTTTCTTT

J gene: TRBJ1-2
V gene: TRBV7-8
clone size: .
D gene: .
CDR3 protein: CASSPQVPGGYGYTF
CDR3 DNA: TGTGCCAGCAGCCCCCAAGTCCCGGGAGGCTATGGCTACACCTTC

J gene: TRBJ1-5
V gene: TRBV20-1
clone size: few
D gene: .
CDR3 protein: CSAITGSEGGQPQHF
CDR3 DNA: TGCAGTGCTATTACAGGGTCCGAGGGGGGTCAGCCCCAGCATTTT

J gene: TRBJ2-7
V gene: TRBV6-2/TRBV6-3
clone size: .
D gene: .
CDR3 protein: CASSYSRDTPTYEQYF
CDR3 DNA: TGTGCCAGCAGTTACTCGAGGGACACCCCTACCTACGAGCAGTACTTC

J gene: TRBJ2-6
V gene: TRBV5-6
clone size: .
D gene: .
CDR3 protein: CASSREGVAGANVRTF
CDR3 DNA: TGTGCCAGCAGCCGCGAGGGAGTGGCTGGGGCCAACGTCCGGACTTTC

J gene: TRBJ1-5
V gene: TRBV5-1
clone size: few
D gene: .
CDR3 protein: CASSLWGGEGQPQHF
CDR3 DNA: TGCGCCAGCAGCTTGTGGGGGGGCGAGGGGCAGCCCCAGCATTTT

J gene: TRBJ2-1
V gene: TRBV7-2
clone size: .
D gene: .
CDR3 protein: CASCLGYEQFF
CDR3 DNA: TGCGCCAGCTGCTTAGGATATGAGCAGTTCTTC

J gene: TRBJ2-7
V gene: TRBV28
clone size: .
D gene: TRBD1
CDR3 protein: CASSLYGRGYEQYF
CDR3 DNA: TGTGCCAGCAGTTTATACGGCAGGGGGTACGAGCAGTACTTC

J gene: TRBJ2-5
V gene: TRBV9
clone size: .
D gene: .
CDR3 protein: CASSPLEEQETQYF
CDR3 DNA: TGTGCCAGCAGCCCCCTAGAAGAACAAGAGACCCAGTACTTC

J gene: TRBJ2-7
V gene: TRBV10-3
clone size: .
D gene: .
CDR3 protein: CAISKTGTYEQYF
CDR3 DNA: TGTGCCATCAGTAAGACAGGTACCTACGAGCAGTACTTC

J gene: TRBJ1-4
V gene: TRBV6-2/TRBV6-3
clone size: few
D gene: TRBD1
CDR3 protein: CASSYEDRAVEKLFF
CDR3 DNA: TGTGCCAGCAGTTACGAGGACAGGGCCGTTGAAAAACTGTTTTTT

J gene: TRBJ2-7
V gene: TRBV18
clone size: few
D gene: .
CDR3 protein: CASSPRDTKHYEQYF
CDR3 DNA: TGTGCCAGCTCACCACGGGACACCAAACACTACGAGCAGTACTTC

J gene: TRBJ2-5
V gene: TRBV20-1
clone size: .
D gene: .
CDR3 protein: CSAREETIKETQYF
CDR3 DNA: TGCAGTGCTAGAGAGGAGACTATAAAAGAGACCCAGTACTTC

J gene: TRBJ2-1
V gene: TRBV20-1
clone size: many
D gene: TRBD1
CDR3 protein: CSARDPQGQGGYLGNEQFF
CDR3 DNA: TGCAGTGCTAGAGATCCCCAGGGACAGGGGGGATATCTGGGGAATGAGCAGTTCTTC

J gene: TRBJ1-2
V gene: TRBV12-3/TRBV12-4
clone size: few
D gene: TRBD1
CDR3 protein: CASSGGFGQGALNYGYTF
CDR3 DNA: TGTGCCAGCAGTGGAGGGTTCGGACAGGGGGCTCTAAACTATGGCTACACCTTC

J gene: TRBJ1-1
V gene: TRBV7-2
clone size: .
D gene: .
CDR3 protein: CASSRYTGPEAFF
CDR3 DNA: TGTGCCAGCAGCAGATACACCGGGCCCGAAGCTTTCTTT

J gene: TRBJ2-3
V gene: TRBV20-1
clone size: many
D gene: TRBD2
CDR3 protein: CSARRTSGTTDTQYF
CDR3 DNA: TGCAGTGCCCGTAGGACTAGTGGTACCACAGATACGCAGTATTTT

J gene: TRBJ1-3
V gene: TRBV10-3
clone size: .
D gene: TRBD1
CDR3 protein: CATGQGPGNTVYF
CDR3 DNA: TGTGCCACCGGACAGGGGCCTGGAAACACCGTATATTTT

J gene: TRBJ2-3
V gene: TRBV12-3/TRBV12-4
clone size: .
D gene: TRBD2
CDR3 protein: CASSFTVVFGGDPPPDTQYF
CDR3 DNA: TGTGCCAGCAGTTTTACGGTGGTTTTTGGGGGGGACCCCCCCCCAGATACGCAGTATTTT

J gene: TRBJ1-4
V gene: TRBV30
clone size: .
D gene: TRBD1
CDR3 protein: CAWTPRDRVREKLFF
CDR3 DNA: TGTGCCTGGACTCCTCGGGACAGGGTTCGGGAAAAACTGTTTTTT

J gene: TRBJ1-2
V gene: TRBV4-1
clone size: .
D gene: .
CDR3 protein: CASSHGDGNYGYTF
CDR3 DNA: TGCGCCAGCAGCCACGGGGACGGGAACTATGGCTACACCTTC

J gene: TRBJ2-6
V gene: TRBV29-1
clone size: many
D gene: .
CDR3 protein: CSVFRSGANVLTF
CDR3 DNA: TGCAGCGTTTTTCGCTCTGGGGCCAACGTCCTGACTTTC

J gene: TRBJ1-2
V gene: TRBV20-1
clone size: few
D gene: .
CDR3 protein: CSEQTTNYGYTF
CDR3 DNA: TGCAGTGAACAGACGACTAACTATGGCTACACCTTC

J gene: TRBJ2-6
V gene: TRBV7-2
clone size: .
D gene: TRBD2
CDR3 protein: CASSYRTSGGASGANVLTF
CDR3 DNA: TGTGCAAGCAGCTATCGGACTAGCGGGGGAGCTTCTGGGGCCAACGTCCTGACTTTC

J gene: TRBJ2-1
V gene: TRBV18
clone size: .
D gene: TRBD1
CDR3 protein: CASSPPENRGREQFF
CDR3 DNA: TGTGCCAGCTCACCACCGGAAAACAGGGGGCGTGAGCAGTTCTTC